This T cell receptor beta chain emerged from a study of blood T cell repertoires in COVID-19. Study overall: T cells, B-cell-depleted T cells, or PBMCs supplied cDNA or gDNA.

In the original processing: Researchers report that nucleated cell counts were estimated from reference gene primer amplification. The assay was immunoSEQ multiplex PCR, and TCRdb's table has in-frame clones only and misses some. That table furnishes V, J and clone size, whereas the DNA furnished D and trimming. In the table there are approximately 99,000 clones, 88% of which are singletons. CDR3 length: 11 amino acids. CDR1 DFQATT and CDR2 SNEGSKA come from the germline V gene (reference sequence). V was cut by 3 bases and J by 9 bases, with 6 bases left in between. The source of this sequence is a human donor in a cohort sampled during active COVID-19. The rearrangement links TRBV20-1 to TRBJ1-6; no clear D. Sequencing input: peripheral blood. For the CDR3, the DNA is TGCAGTGCTAGTGCCGGTTCACCCCTCCACTTT. This encodes CSASAGSPLHF.